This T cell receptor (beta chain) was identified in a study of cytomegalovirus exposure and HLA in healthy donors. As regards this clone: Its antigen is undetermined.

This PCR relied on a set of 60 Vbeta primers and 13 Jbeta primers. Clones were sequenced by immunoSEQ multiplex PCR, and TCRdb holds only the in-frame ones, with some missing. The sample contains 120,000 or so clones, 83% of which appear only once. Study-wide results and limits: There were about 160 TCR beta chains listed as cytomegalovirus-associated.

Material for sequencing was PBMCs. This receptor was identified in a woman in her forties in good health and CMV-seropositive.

The CDR3 protein is CASTFVEGGYTF. DNA for the CDR3: TGTGCCAGCACCTTCGTCGAGGGTGGCTACACCTTC. This sequence joins TRBV2 and TRBJ1-2; no firm D call. Germline V gene lookup returns CDR1 SNHLY and CDR2 FYNNEI. The CDR3 runs to 12 residues. V was cut by 7 bases and J by 7 bases, with 13 bases left in between.